Detailed here is one TCR beta chain. There is no known antigen for this receptor. It has no much larger one-base neighbor in the sample; base qualities were not kept. Libraries came from the immunoSEQ multiplex PCR assay. The authors' pipeline ran thus. A statistical classification framework was developed to diagnose cytomegalovirus status using the catalog of TCR beta chain sequences. In TCRdb, the immuneACCESS table is reduced to in-frame sequences with V and J assigned. These tables do not hold every clone; where another copy was compared, an unresolved V gene accounts for under half, and the others remain unexplained. V and J calls and clone size are those listed in that table; D and trimming were worked out from the DNA. In this sample the table shows approximately 130,000 clones, roughly 90% of which occur a single time. 1.5% to 2% of the sample is in the top ten clones. The data derive from a study of cytomegalovirus exposure and HLA in healthy donors (dated by TCRdb to about 2017). About the full investigation: A later analysis indicated that the 120 or so validation repertoires were generated on the platform also employed for the roughly 730 repertoires of the first cohort. In addition to the first cohort of 650 to 800 subjects, a separate validation cohort of approximately 110 different subjects was used. The aim of the study was to test whether cataloging public T cell receptors could identify signatures of past pathogen exposure. To predict cytomegalovirus infection status, the study combined high-throughput TCR immunosequencing, statistical association of individual TCRs with disease status, and machine learning.

Results and caveats for the whole study, not just this receptor: Most TCR sequences were observed very rarely across donors, whereas some public TCRs were present in many individuals. It was suggested by the authors that the approach could potentially be generalized to other disease states and immunological phenotypes. In both the original and validation cohorts, the classifier was reported to diagnose cytomegalovirus status with high specificity and sensitivity. The validation cohort had no HLA typing available for a later analysis, so co-occurrence within that cohort was assessed over all 130 or so repertoires. A later analysis found that TCRs clustered in the first cohort also tended to co-occur in the 130 or so validation repertoires, with just under 95% of cluster scores above 0. A few of the identified cytomegalovirus-associated TCR beta chains were confirmed in vitro to be specific for cytomegalovirus antigens. In the study, 150 to 200 TCR beta chains were listed as associated with cytomegalovirus.

Donors formed part of the validation cohort, which comprised over a hundred subjects and was distinct from the first cohort of 690 or so subjects. The sequence was obtained from a woman between 18 and 30 years old in good health and CMV-seronegative. Sequencing was performed on PBMCs.

The DNA is as follows: TGTGCCAGCGGGGGACAGACGAACACTGAAGCTTTCTTT. It specifies CASGGQTNTEAFF. Recombination connected TRBV6-6 to TRBJ1-1; TRBD1 fits 7 bases in the junction. CDR1 and CDR2 are drawn from the germline V gene (reference sequence): MNHNY, SVGAGI. V and J are trimmed by 8 bases and 1 base, and the gene matches miss 4 bases of the junction. The cysteine opens and the phenylalanine closes a CDR3 of 13 amino acids. Only the CDR3 part of the read is kept: 39 bases, read in frame from the first base.